The 31 T cell receptor beta chains below all came from one sample that was sequenced in a study of blood T cells in healthy people across ages. It was with a sample-barcoded 5' primer and a J-beta primer mix that a second PCR of roughly 6 to 12 cycles was run. TCRdb ran MiXCR on the 5' RACE reads and lists one entry per CDR3 protein. The data show hundreds of thousands of distinct CDR3 sequences, with 45% to 50% seen just once and under 35% held by the top ten. What was sequenced was blood. The origin of the receptors is a woman aged 55-70 years in good health.

This clonotype was found a few times. V is TRBV4-3 and J is TRBJ2-1; 10 bases match TRBD1. Per the germline V gene, CDR1 is LGHNA and CDR2 is YSLEER. V shed 1 base, J shed 3 bases, and the junction held 3 bases outside the gene matches. The CDR3 runs 16 residues. As DNA, the CDR3 is TGCGCCAGCAGCCAAGCCTGGACAGGGGGCTACAATGAGCAGTTCTTC. This sequence encodes CASSQAWTGGYNEQFF.

The genes are TRBV3-1 and TRBJ2-3; D is possibly TRBD2 (6 bases). V lost 1 base and J 4 bases, leaving 15 bases between the germline ends. The CDR3 spans 16 residues. Per the germline V gene, CDR1 is LGHDT and CDR2 is YNNKEL (reference sequence). The CDR3 bases are TGTGCCAGCAGCCAAGGTGTCCAGGCGGGGTCAGATACGCAGTATTTT. Translation: CASSQGVQAGSDTQYF.

This clonotype was picked up a small number of times. The CDR3 DNA is TGCAGTGCCCCTCAATTAGCGGGTTCCTACGAGCAGTACTTC. Residues: CSAPQLAGSYEQYF. V and J are TRBV20-1 and TRBJ2-7; 7 nucleotides line up with TRBD2. The CDR3 consists of 14 residues. The germline CDR1 and CDR2 sequences are DFQATT and SNEGSKA (reference sequence). Trimming took 6 bases from V and 1 from J; bases not matched to a gene: 9.

The chain has TRBV11-1 and TRBJ2-4, with D tentatively TRBD1 (5 bases). The CDR3 has 14 amino acids. Trimming shortened V by 7 bases and J by 13 bases, and 23 bases separated the two germline ends. Germline CDR1 is SGHAT and CDR2 is FQDESV (reference sequence). The CDR3, as DNA: TGTGCCAGCACCCTCACAGGTCCCGAAAGTGAGCAGTACTTC. Its translation is CASTLTGPESEQYF.

This clonotype was picked up a small number of times. The chain couples TRBV4-2 to TRBJ2-1; TRBD2 agrees at 9 bases. The CDR3 extends over 15 amino acids. Germline CDR1 is LGHNA and CDR2 is YNFKEQ. V trimming: 2 bases; J trimming: 9 bases; junction bases outside the gene matches: 8. The CDR3 is CASSQRGGVGGEQFF. CDR3 coding DNA: TGTGCCAGCAGCCAACGCGGGGGGGTGGGCGGTGAGCAGTTCTTC.

This clonotype has more than one count but fewer than ten. This rearrangement joins TRBV9 to TRBJ2-1; D remains ambiguous. CDR1 and CDR2 from the germline V gene are SGDLS and YYNGEE. This CDR3 comprises 15 residues. Trimming took 4 bases from V and 0 from J, leaving 11 bases between them. CDR3 residues: CASSPMGSSYNEQFF. The CDR3 DNA sequence: TGTGCCAGCAGCCCAATGGGCAGCTCCTACAATGAGCAGTTCTTC.

The table lists this clonotype with a few counts. V gene TRBV6-5 combines with J gene TRBJ2-1; 7 nucleotides line up with TRBD1. This CDR3 is built from 16 residues. Germline CDR1 MNHEY, CDR2 SVGAGI. The J segment lost 6 bases and the V segment lost 2 bases, leaving 10 bases of the junction unmatched. The CDR3 spells CASSYRAGGTPNEQFF. The CDR3 coding sequence is TGTGCCAGCAGTTACCGCGCAGGGGGAACCCCCAATGAGCAGTTCTTC.

With regard to this clonotype: At one of its ends the junction is not consistent with the germline gene, which may arise from a read error. This rearrangement joins TRBV29-1 to TRBJ1-2; D is uncertain. Germline CDR1 reads SQVTM; CDR2 reads ANQGSEA. The CDR3 has 14 residues. In nucleotides, the CDR3 is TGCAGCGTTGTCTCTGAACAGTCGAACTATGACTACACCTTC. It translates to CSVVSEQSNYDYTF.

The gene calls are TRBV28 and TRBJ2-7; D might be TRBD1 (5 bases). Germline CDR1 MDHEN, CDR2 SYDVKM. The CDR3 has 16 amino acids. Trimming shortened V by 3 bases and J by 3 bases, and 18 bases separated the two germline ends. The CDR3 is CASSFEFLGAGYEQYF. The CDR3 DNA reads TGTGCCAGCAGTTTCGAGTTTTTAGGGGCCGGCTACGAGCAGTACTTC.

As for this clonotype: Mismatch with germline at one junction end may stem from a read error. This chain uses TRBV20-1 with TRBJ2-3; TRBD2 matches 14 bases. CDR1 and CDR2 from the germline V gene are DFQATT and SNEGSKA (reference sequence). This CDR3 is 17 amino acids long. Here the CDR3 reads CSPSGGTSGSISDTQYF. Written as DNA, the CDR3 is TGCAGTCCTAGTGGGGGGACTAGCGGGAGTATCTCAGATACGCAGTATTTT.

This chain uses TRBV7-8 with TRBJ2-1; 12 bases match TRBD2. The CDR3 contains 18 residues. The V gene end was trimmed by 6 bases and the J gene end by 5 bases; junction bases not matched to a gene: 14. Germline-derived CDR1 and CDR2 are SGHVS and FQNEAQ. CDR3 coding DNA: TGTGCCAGCAGACGGACCAGGACTAGCGGGATGTCCCACAATGAGCAGTTCTTC. Its translation is CASRRTRTSGMSHNEQFF.

This chain uses TRBV7-2 with TRBJ2-5; D might be TRBD1 (5 bases). This CDR3 spans 15 amino acids. The germline V gene has CDR1 SGHTA and CDR2 FQGNSA. Trimming took off 5 bases at V and 2 bases at J, with 15 bases between the two ends. Here the CDR3 reads CASSPRQMVQETQYF. The CDR3 coding sequence is TGTGCCAGCAGCCCCCGACAGATGGTACAAGAGACCCAGTACTTC.

The chain links TRBV10-3 to TRBJ2-7; 12 positions agree with TRBD1. With the DNA end fitting TRBJ2-5 better, the J assignment may be wrong. The CDR3 runs 16 residues. Germline V lookup: CDR1 ENHRY, CDR2 SYGVKD. CDR3 nucleotide sequence: TGTGCCATCAGTGTTACCGGGACAGGGGGCATCCAGACCCAGTACTTC. It yields the protein CAISVTGTGGIQTQYF.

V is TRBV6-1 and J is TRBJ2-1, with 12 bases fitting TRBD1. Germline CDR1 MNHNS, CDR2 SASEGT. Trimming cost V 10 bases and J 0 bases; bases outside gene matches: 13. The CDR3 length is 18 residues. CDR3 amino acids: CATTRWGQGASSYNEQFF. The CDR3 DNA reads as TGTGCCACGACGAGATGGGGACAGGGGGCGAGCTCCTACAATGAGCAGTTCTTC.

This clonotype has more than one count but fewer than ten. V is TRBV7-3 and J is TRBJ2-5, with 9 bases that match TRBD2. This CDR3 spans 15 amino acids. Germline V CDR1 and CDR2: SGHTA, FQGTGA. V gave up 6 bases and J gave up 2 bases; unmatched junction bases: 7. The CDR3 bases are TGTGCCAGCAGTCGGAGCGGGAGGCCTCAAGAGACCCAGTACTTC. Translated, it gives CASSRSGRPQETQYF.

This chain joins TRBV7-2 and TRBJ2-7, with D possibly being TRBD1 (5 bases). This CDR3 is 13 amino acids long. The germline gives CDR1 SGHTA, CDR2 FQGNSA. Trimming took 8 bases from V and 3 from J, leaving 14 bases between them. The CDR3 DNA reads as TGTGCCAGCGGCACAGGAAACGACTACGAGCAGTACTTC. Its translation: CASGTGNDYEQYF.

This clonotype has more than one count but fewer than ten. CDR3 sequence: CASRQTGTGTYEQYF. DNA for the CDR3: TGTGCCAGCAGACAGACCGGGACAGGCACCTACGAGCAGTACTTC. The V and J genes are TRBV12-3 or TRBV12-4 and TRBJ2-7; 8 bases fit TRBD1. There are 15 residues in the CDR3. J gave up 2 bases and V 6 bases, and 9 bases lay outside the gene matches.

The chain combines TRBV29-1 with TRBJ2-5, with TRBD2 identical over 9 bases. This CDR3 has 15 residues. Trimming removed 1 base from V and 11 bases from J; junction bases left unmatched: 14. Germline assignment: CDR1 SQVTM and CDR2 ANQGSEA. As DNA, the CDR3 is TGCAGCGTTGAAGCAGTCACTAGCGGGTACTATGAGCAGTACTTC. The encoded protein is CSVEAVTSGYYEQYF.

The V call is TRBV10-3, the J call TRBJ1-2, with no clear D. Germline V CDR1 and CDR2: ENHRY, SYGVKD. The V gene lost 3 bases and the J gene lost 8 bases, with 19 bases spanning the gap. CDR3 length equals 15 residues. The CDR3 nucleotides read TGTGCCATCAGTGACAGGAACGCCCGCTATGGCGGCTACACCTTC. Protein sequence: CAISDRNARYGGYTF.

This sequence joins TRBV15 and TRBJ1-2; D remains ambiguous. The CDR3 length is 14 residues. Deletions cut 1 base from V and 4 bases from J, with 10 bases between. Germline V lookup: CDR1 LNHNV, CDR2 YYDKDF (reference sequence). The chain's CDR3 is CATSRVEGSYGYTF. The DNA for the CDR3 is TGTGCCACCAGCAGAGTCGAGGGCAGCTATGGCTACACCTTC.

The chain employs TRBV6-2 or TRBV6-3 and TRBJ1-1; D is possibly TRBD1 (6 bases). The germline V and J ends were trimmed by 6 bases and 5 bases, with 13 bases remaining between them. Germline V CDR1 and CDR2: MNHEY, SVGEGT. The length of the CDR3 is 13 residues. In DNA, the CDR3 is TGTGCCAGCAGGGAGACTCAGGGGACTGAAGCTTTCTTT. It codes for CASRETQGTEAFF.

The chain recombines TRBV14 with TRBJ2-7; D possibly uses TRBD1 or TRBD2 (5 bases each). Deletions cut 1 base from V and 2 bases from J, with 12 bases between. CDR3 length equals 15 residues. Germline CDR1 and CDR2: SGHDN and FVKESK. In nucleotides, the CDR3 is TGTGCCAGCAGCCAAGGACACGGGGCAACCTACGAGCAGTACTTC. The encoded protein is CASSQGHGATYEQYF.

This clonotype showed up just a few times. The chain has TRBV30 and TRBJ1-2; D might be TRBD1 (5 bases). The CDR3 sequence is 16 residues long. CDR1 is GTSNPN and CDR2 is SVGIG in the germline V gene (reference sequence). CDR3 in DNA: TGTGCTTCCCGCCTCGGGACCTTAGGCGGATACTATGGCTACACCTTC. Amino acids: CASRLGTLGGYYGYTF.

The V and J genes are TRBV20-1 and TRBJ2-3; a possible D gene is TRBD2 (6 bases). Trimming removed 3 bases from V and 0 bases from J, with 10 bases in between. CDR3 length: 14 amino acids. Per the germline V gene, CDR1 is DFQATT and CDR2 is SNEGSKA (reference sequence). CDR3 region: CSAREGLSTDTQYF. CDR3 bases: TGCAGTGCTAGGGAGGGGCTCAGCACAGATACGCAGTATTTT.

The chain uses TRBV7-3 and TRBJ2-5; D gene uncertain. CDR3 length: 13 residues. Germline CDR1 reads SGHTA; CDR2 reads FQGTGA. Between the trimmed V and J ends, which lost 3 bases and 0 bases, there was a span of 5 bases. This CDR3 reads CASSFRDQETQYF. The CDR3 bases are TGTGCCAGCAGCTTTCGGGACCAAGAGACCCAGTACTTC.

This clonotype has only a few counts. The J gene is TRBJ2-5, the V gene TRBV28; the match to TRBD1 covers 9 bases. This CDR3 spans 15 amino acids. Germline assignment: CDR1 MDHEN and CDR2 SYDVKM. V was pared by 5 bases and J by 5 bases, with 9 bases of the junction left unmatched. In nucleotides, the CDR3 is TGTGCCAGCAGTCCGAGGACAGGGGTAGGGGAGACCCAGTACTTC. Its protein product is CASSPRTGVGETQYF.

This clonotype was found a few times. The chain employs TRBV5-1 and TRBJ2-7, with TRBD2 matching over 11 bases. Germline V gene data show CDR1 as SGHRS and CDR2 as YFSETQ. V lost 0 bases and J lost 4; bases outside the gene matches: 3. The CDR3 consists of 15 residues. The CDR3 DNA reads as TGCGCCAGCAGCTTGGATCTAGCGGGAGGATACGAGCAGTACTTC. Residues: CASSLDLAGGYEQYF.

CDR3 sequence reads: CASSQDRGDGPSGGTQYF. DNA for the CDR3: TGTGCCAGCAGCCAAGATAGAGGGGATGGGCCGTCCGGCGGGACCCAGTACTTC. The chain recombines TRBV4-2 with TRBJ2-5, with D perhaps TRBD1 or TRBD2 (5 bases each). Looked up from germline, CDR1 is LGHNA and CDR2 is YNFKEQ. The CDR3 consists of 18 residues. The V gene lost 0 bases and the J gene lost 7 bases, with 24 bases spanning the gap.

The chain uses TRBV20-1 and TRBJ1-1, with D possibly matching TRBD1 (6 bases). CDR1 DFQATT and CDR2 SNEGSKA come from the germline V gene (reference sequence). The CDR3 contains 13 residues. The ends were cut back, 6 bases at V and 6 bases at J, with 17 bases in the middle. Written as DNA, the CDR3 is TGCAGTGCCCCGCCCCCAGGGGATCCTGAAGCTTTCTTT. Translating gives CSAPPPGDPEAFF.

This chain joins TRBV28 and TRBJ2-5, with a weak D call TRBD2 (6 bases). The DNA end lines up better with TRBJ2-7; the J call may be wrong. The germline V gene encodes CDR1 MDHEN and CDR2 SYDVKM. The CDR3 spans 14 residues. CDR3 residues: CASSLWASESEQYF. In nucleotides, the CDR3 is TGTGCCAGCAGTTTGTGGGCTAGCGAGAGCGAGCAGTACTTC.

CDR3 coding DNA: TGTGCCAGCAGTTACGATTTCCACGAGCAGTACTTC. It is translated as CASSYDFHEQYF. The rearrangement joins TRBV6-2 or TRBV6-3 to TRBJ2-7, with D unclear. The germline V gene encodes CDR1 MNHEY and CDR2 SVGEGT. Trimming took off 2 bases at V and 5 bases at J, with 7 bases between the two ends. The CDR3 runs to 12 residues.